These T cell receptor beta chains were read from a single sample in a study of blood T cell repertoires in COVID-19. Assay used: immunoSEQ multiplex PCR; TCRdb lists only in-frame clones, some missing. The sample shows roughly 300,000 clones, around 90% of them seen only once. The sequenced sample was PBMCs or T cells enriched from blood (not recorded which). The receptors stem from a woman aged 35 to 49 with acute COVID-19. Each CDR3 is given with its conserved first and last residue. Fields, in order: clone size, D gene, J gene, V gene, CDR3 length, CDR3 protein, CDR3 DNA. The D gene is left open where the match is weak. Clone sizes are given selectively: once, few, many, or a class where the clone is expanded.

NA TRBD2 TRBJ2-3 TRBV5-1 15 CASSFRGGGTDTQYF TGCGCCAGCAGCTTTAGGGGAGGGGGCACAGATACGCAGTATTTT
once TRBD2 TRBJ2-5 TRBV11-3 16 CASSLRTSGVQETQYF TGTGCCAGCAGCCTTCGGACTAGCGGGGTTCAAGAGACCCAGTACTTC
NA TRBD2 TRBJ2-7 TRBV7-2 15 CASSGLSGGALEQYF TGTGCCAGCAGTGGACTTAGCGGGGGGGCGTTGGAGCAGTACTTC
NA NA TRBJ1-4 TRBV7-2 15 CASSFQGTTNEKLFF TGTGCCAGCAGCTTCCAGGGAACAACTAATGAAAAACTGTTTTTT
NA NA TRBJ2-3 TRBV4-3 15 CASSQVAEGGAPQYF TGCGCCAGCAGCCAAGTTGCGGAAGGCGGGGCCCCGCAGTATTTT
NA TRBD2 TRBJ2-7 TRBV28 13 CASAGHLSYEQYF TGTGCATCAGCGGGGCACCTCTCCTACGAGCAGTACTTC
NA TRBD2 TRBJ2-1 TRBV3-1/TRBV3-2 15 CASSQGGGSYNEQFF TGTGCCAGCAGCCAAGGGGGGGGGAGTTACAATGAGCAGTTCTTC
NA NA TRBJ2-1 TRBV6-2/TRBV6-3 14 CASSHGSRGNEQFF TGTGCCAGCAGTCACGGCTCTAGGGGCAATGAGCAGTTCTTC
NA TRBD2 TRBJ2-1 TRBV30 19 CAWSGAPSGRAGSYNEQFF TGTGCCTGGAGTGGAGCGCCTAGCGGGAGGGCCGGTTCCTACAATGAGCAGTTCTTC
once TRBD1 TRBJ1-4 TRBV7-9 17 CASKSWDRVTTNEKLFF TGTGCCAGCAAGTCTTGGGACAGAGTCACAACTAATGAAAAACTGTTTTTT
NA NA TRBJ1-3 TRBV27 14 CATADGGSGNTIYF TGTGCCACCGCCGACGGGGGCTCTGGAAACACCATATATTTT
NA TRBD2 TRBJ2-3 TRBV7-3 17 CASSQSGGAYSTDTQYF TGTGCCAGCAGCCAGAGCGGGGGGGCTTATTCCACAGATACGCAGTATTTT
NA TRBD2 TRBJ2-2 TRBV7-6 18 CASSLVLGLADTTGELFF TGTGCCAGCAGCTTAGTACTTGGGCTAGCGGACACCACCGGGGAGCTGTTTTTT
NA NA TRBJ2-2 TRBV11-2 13 CASSLGGSGELFF TGTGCCAGCAGCTTAGGAGGTTCTGGGGAGCTGTTTTTT
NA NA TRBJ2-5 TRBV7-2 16 CASSSQSGLLQETQYF TGTGCCAGCAGCTCGCAGAGCGGGCTACTGCAAGAGACCCAGTACTTC
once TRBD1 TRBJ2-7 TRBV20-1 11 CSADTGDEQYF TGCAGTGCTGATACAGGGGACGAGCAGTACTTC
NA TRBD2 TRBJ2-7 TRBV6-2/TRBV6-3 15 CASSHRLAGGPQQYF TGTGCCAGCAGCCATCGACTAGCGGGAGGGCCCCAGCAGTACTTC
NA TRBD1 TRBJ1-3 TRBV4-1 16 CASSPGQGALRNTIYF TGCGCCAGCAGCCCCGGACAGGGGGCTCTTAGAAACACCATATATTTT
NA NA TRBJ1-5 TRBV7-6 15 CASSLARVSNQPQHF TGTGCCAGCAGCTTAGCCAGGGTTAGCAATCAGCCCCAGCATTTT
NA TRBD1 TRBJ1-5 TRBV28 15 CASSFPGQGNQPQHF TGTGCCAGCAGCTTTCCGGGACAGGGCAATCAGCCCCAGCATTTT
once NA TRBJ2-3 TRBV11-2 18 CASSLDELSRFPTDTQYF TGTGCCAGCAGCTTAGATGAACTTTCTAGATTTCCGACAGATACGCAGTATTTT
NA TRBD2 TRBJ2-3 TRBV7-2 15 CASSLGLAYTDTQYF TGTGCCAGCAGCCTTGGACTAGCCTACACAGATACGCAGTATTTT
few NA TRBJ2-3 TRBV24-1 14 CATSDPGSIRTQYF TGTGCCACCAGTGACCCCGGGAGTATCCGTACGCAGTATTTT
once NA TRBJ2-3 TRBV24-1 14 CATSRDLTGDTQYF TGTGCCACCAGCCGGGACTTAACCGGAGATACGCAGTATTTT
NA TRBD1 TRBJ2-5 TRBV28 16 CASRTDRAVTQETQYF TGTGCCAGCAGAACTGACAGGGCGGTGACACAAGAGACCCAGTACTTC
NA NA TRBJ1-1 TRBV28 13 CASRDSQNTEAFF TGTGCCAGCAGAGACAGTCAGAACACTGAAGCTTTCTTT
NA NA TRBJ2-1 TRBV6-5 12 CASSYRDDEQFF TGTGCCAGCAGTTACCGGGATGATGAGCAGTTCTTC
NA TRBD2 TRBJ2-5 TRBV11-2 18 CASSFPPLAGGRGADQYF TGTGCCAGCAGCTTTCCCCCTCTAGCGGGGGGCCGCGGGGCGGACCAGTACTTC
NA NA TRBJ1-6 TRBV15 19 CATSRDLVRRGKRNSPLHF TGTGCCACCAGCAGAGATCTGGTGCGGCGGGGAAAGAGGAATTCACCCCTCCACTTT
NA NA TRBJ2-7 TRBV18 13 CASSPQGAYEQYF TGTGCCAGCTCACCACAGGGGGCCTACGAGCAGTACTTC
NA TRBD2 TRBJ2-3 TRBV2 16 CASSETSGSSTDTQYF TGTGCCAGCAGTGAGACTAGCGGGTCTAGCACAGATACGCAGTATTTT
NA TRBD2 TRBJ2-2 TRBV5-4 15 CASSLKRGDTGELFF TGTGCCAGCAGCTTGAAGCGGGGGGACACCGGGGAGCTGTTTTTT
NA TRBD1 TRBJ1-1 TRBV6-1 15 CASSEGGQLNTEAFF TGTGCCAGCAGTGAAGGGGGACAGTTGAACACTGAAGCTTTCTTT
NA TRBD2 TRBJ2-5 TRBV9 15 CASSVTSGPGETQYF TGTGCCAGCAGCGTAACTAGCGGGCCGGGAGAGACCCAGTACTTC